Following are 29 T cell receptor beta chains from one sample sequenced in a study of cytomegalovirus exposure and HLA in healthy donors. The primer mix had 60 Vbeta and 13 Jbeta primers. The table came from immunoSEQ multiplex PCR; TCRdb's copy has only in-frame clones and leaves some out. Of about 120,000 clones in the sample, over 70% were seen once. The sample taken for sequencing was PBMCs. Source of these receptors: a woman in her late teens or twenties in good health and CMV-seronegative.

This clone was found a few times. The chain couples TRBV7-9 to TRBJ1-2; D call uncertain. Germline CDR1 reads SEHNR; CDR2 reads FQNEAQ (reference sequence). V was cut by 1 base and J by 4 bases, with 7 bases left in between. This CDR3 region has 13 residues. CDR3 DNA: TGTGCCAGCAGCTTAGGTACCAGCTATGGCTACACCTTC. It encodes CASSLGTSYGYTF.

This clone was seen only once. The J gene is TRBJ1-5, the V gene TRBV6-5; perhaps TRBD1 as D (5 bases). The CDR3 totals 15 residues. From germline, CDR1 is MNHEY and CDR2 SVGAGI. Trimming left V 4 bases short and J 3 bases short, with 13 bases between. The CDR3 coding sequence is TGTGCCAGCAGTTCAGTTCCGACAGACAATCAGCCCCAGCATTTT. It encodes CASSSVPTDNQPQHF.

The chain has TRBV18 and TRBJ2-5, with 8 positions matching TRBD2. The V gene end was trimmed by 2 bases and the J gene end by 3 bases; junction bases not matched to a gene: 2. Germline CDR1 and CDR2: KGHSH and LQKENI. The CDR3 loop spans 14 amino acids. As DNA, the CDR3 is TGTGCCAGCTCACCAAACGGGGGGGAAGAGACCCAGTACTTC. It translates to CASSPNGGEETQYF.

The rearrangement uses TRBV6-5 and TRBJ2-1, with 10 nucleotides matching TRBD2. This CDR3 has 16 residues. Germline trimming cut 0 bases from V and 9 bases from J; bases unmatched to any gene: 8. CDR1 and CDR2 (germline): MNHEY, SVGAGI. The CDR3 loop is CASSYSLSGGAVEQFF. CDR3 nucleotides: TGTGCCAGCAGTTACTCACTCAGCGGGGGGGCGGTTGAGCAGTTCTTC.

The chain combines TRBV2 with TRBJ2-5, with a tentative D call TRBD2 (5 bases). V gave up 3 bases and J gave up 7 bases, with 12 bases separating them. The CDR3 is 13 residues long. Germline loops: CDR1 SNHLY, CDR2 FYNNEI. The CDR3 region is CASSDTNEGTQYF. Written as DNA, the CDR3 is TGTGCCAGCAGTGATACCAATGAGGGGACCCAGTACTTC.

V is TRBV2 and J is TRBJ2-7, with 10 bases aligning to TRBD1. This CDR3 is built from 15 residues. Germline loops: CDR1 SNHLY, CDR2 FYNNEI. Trimming removed 7 bases from V and 6 bases from J; junction bases left unmatched: 12. The CDR3 bases are TGTGCCAGCATCCCCCGCGGGACAGGGGTCCTCGAGCAGTACTTC. This translates into CASIPRGTGVLEQYF.

This chain connects TRBV7-8 to TRBJ2-7; 7 nucleotides line up with TRBD1. V trimming: 2 bases; J trimming: 2 bases; junction bases outside the gene matches: 3. Germline CDR1 reads SGHVS; CDR2 reads FQNEAQ. The CDR3 spans 14 residues. CDR3 residues: CASSLYQGAYEQYF. CDR3 coding DNA: TGTGCCAGCAGCTTATATCAGGGGGCCTACGAGCAGTACTTC.

This sequence joins TRBV7-8 and TRBJ2-2; 7 bases map to TRBD1. The CDR3 sequence is 17 residues long. Germline-derived CDR1 and CDR2 are SGHVS and FQNEAQ. The trim removed 5 bases at V and 6 bases at J, leaving 15 bases unmatched. CDR3 protein: CASSTSQGTPEAGELFF. CDR3 in DNA: TGTGCCAGCAGCACCTCACAGGGGACCCCCGAGGCCGGGGAGCTGTTTTTT.

This rearrangement joins TRBV9 to TRBJ2-1; tentatively, D is TRBD2 (6 bases). Germline CDR1 and CDR2: SGDLS and YYNGEE. The CDR3 contains 14 residues. The V end lost 4 bases, the J end lost 7 bases, and 15 bases lay between the germline ends. CDR3 nucleotide sequence: TGTGCCAGCAGCACCTTCGGGGGTTTGAATGAGCAGTTCTTC. Translation gives CASSTFGGLNEQFF. Complete variable domain (other parts from reference TRBV9 and TRBJ2-1): DSGVTQTPKHLITATGQRVTLRCSPRSGDLSVYWYQQSLDQGLQFLIQYYNGEERAKGNILERFSAQQFPDLHSELNLSSLELGDSALYFCASSTFGGLNEQFFGPGTRLTVL.

This clone occurred a few times. This chain joins TRBV4-1 and TRBJ2-5, with D hard to call. The germline V gene has CDR1 MGHRA and CDR2 YSYEKL. The CDR3 consists of 14 residues. V was pared by 2 bases and J by 5 bases, with 12 bases between. The CDR3 loop is CASSQQSGAETQYF. DNA of the CDR3: TGCGCCAGCAGCCAACAGTCGGGTGCCGAGACCCAGTACTTC.

The chain has TRBV6-1 and TRBJ1-5, with 7 positions matching TRBD1. This CDR3 contains 13 residues. CDR1 MNHNS and CDR2 SASEGT come from the germline V gene. The J segment lost 5 bases and the V segment lost 6 bases, leaving 4 bases of the junction unmatched. The CDR3 loop reads CASRDRSDQPQHF. The CDR3 DNA follows: TGTGCCAGCAGGGACAGGTCCGATCAGCCCCAGCATTTT.

This clone has only a few counts. CDR3 residues: CASSVVGGNTEAFF. For the CDR3, the DNA is TGTGCCAGCAGCGTAGTAGGGGGAAACACTGAAGCTTTCTTT. The chain uses TRBV9 and TRBJ1-1; D is perhaps TRBD1 (6 bases). Trimming left V 0 bases short and J 2 bases short, with 8 bases between. Germline V lookup: CDR1 SGDLS, CDR2 YYNGEE. The CDR3 totals 14 residues.

This chain connects TRBV7-3 to TRBJ1-6; TRBD1 agrees at 9 bases. The CDR3 is 17 residues long. Germline trimming cut 4 bases from V and 7 bases from J; bases unmatched to any gene: 11. Per germline, CDR1 SGHTA and CDR2 FQGTGA. CDR3 coding DNA: TGTGCCAGCAGCTCTGCCCCCTTAGGACAGGGGAATTCACCCCTCCACTTT. It codes for CASSSAPLGQGNSPLHF.

V usage is TRBV7-3 and J usage is TRBJ2-3; 7 nucleotides agree with TRBD1. V lost 5 bases, J lost 5 bases, and 10 bases stayed unmatched. There are 15 residues in the CDR3. Germline CDR1 and CDR2: SGHTA and FQGTGA. CDR3 sequence (DNA): TGTGCCAGCAGCCAGGGTAGGGGGCTCATAGATACGCAGTATTTT. As protein: CASSQGRGLIDTQYF.

This sequence joins TRBV4-1 and TRBJ2-2, with D perhaps TRBD2 (7 bases). The CDR3 extends over 17 amino acids. Trimming removed 2 bases from V and 2 bases from J, with 15 bases in between. The germline gives CDR1 MGHRA, CDR2 YSYEKL. As DNA, the CDR3 is TGCGCCAGCAGCCAACCGGGGAGGGGGGGCAACACCGGGGAGCTGTTTTTT. Encoded protein: CASSQPGRGGNTGELFF.

The rearrangement joins TRBV29-1 to TRBJ2-7; 8 bases are shared with TRBD2. Unmatched junction bases numbered 13, after V lost 7 bases and J lost 11 bases. The CDR3 is 12 residues long. Per the germline V gene, CDR1 is SQVTM and CDR2 is ANQGSEA. The CDR3 region is CSGGVAGSSEYF. The CDR3 DNA sequence: TGCAGCGGGGGGGTAGCGGGGTCTTCGGAGTACTTC.

The V and J genes are TRBV5-1 and TRBJ2-3; the match to TRBD2 covers 8 bases. The CDR3 consists of 18 residues. With 0 bases clipped from V and 4 bases from J, the junction kept 13 bases outside the gene matches. CDR1 and CDR2 (germline): SGHRS, YFSETQ. CDR3 sequence (DNA): TGCGCCAGCAGCTTGGGTCTAACGGGGGGGATGAGTGCAGATACGCAGTATTTT. Translation: CASSLGLTGGMSADTQYF.

The chain links TRBV27 to TRBJ1-1, with a tentative D call TRBD1 (5 bases). Germline CDR1 MNHEY, CDR2 SMNVEV (reference sequence). V dropped 4 bases and J dropped 2 bases, with 17 bases sitting between them. The CDR3 consists of 16 residues. The CDR3 sequence is CASSSLTVVLNTEAFF. The CDR3 DNA sequence: TGTGCCAGCAGTTCCTTGACAGTGGTGCTTAACACTGAAGCTTTCTTT.

V and J are TRBV7-6 and TRBJ2-7; TRBD1 is a possible D gene (5 bases). CDR1 and CDR2 from the germline V gene are SGHVS and FNYEAQ. This CDR3 comprises 12 residues. V was pared by 4 bases and J by 5 bases, with 9 bases between. CDR3 nucleotide sequence: TGTGCCAGCAGCTCCGACAGCCACGAGCAGTACTTC. Protein product: CASSSDSHEQYF.

The chain combines TRBV4-2 with TRBJ2-3; 14 nucleotides agree with TRBD2. Trimming at V came to 1 base and at J to 2 bases, leaving 2 bases not matched to a gene. This CDR3 region has 17 residues. Germline assignment: CDR1 LGHNA and CDR2 YNFKEQ. Here the CDR3 reads CASSQGTSGGPTDTQYF. The CDR3 DNA reads as TGTGCCAGCAGCCAAGGGACTAGCGGGGGGCCCACAGATACGCAGTATTTT.

This clone was detected once. This chain uses TRBV30 with TRBJ1-5, with D possibly matching TRBD1 (6 bases). The CDR3 runs to 16 residues. Trimming took 3 bases from V and 5 from J, leaving 20 bases between them. CDR1 is GTSNPN, CDR2 SVGIG, per germline (reference sequence). This CDR3 is CAWSTLPGQLYQPQHF. The CDR3 nucleotides read TGTGCCTGGAGCACTCTTCCGGGACAACTCTATCAGCCCCAGCATTTT.

This clone showed up just once. The chain has TRBV28 and TRBJ1-3; D may be TRBD1 (5 bases). The CDR3 sequence is 15 residues long. Germline assignment: CDR1 MDHEN and CDR2 SYDVKM. The V end lost 2 bases, the J end lost 2 bases, and 10 bases lay between the germline ends. CDR3 residues: CASSLGQGTGNTIYF. The CDR3 nucleotides read TGTGCCAGCAGTTTAGGCCAGGGTACTGGAAACACCATATATTTT. Full variable domain (rest looked up from reference TRBV28 and TRBJ1-3): DVKVTQSSRYLVKRTGEKVFLECVQDMDHENMFWYRQDPGLGLRLIYFSYDVKMKEKGDIPEGYSVSREKKERFSLILESASTNQTSMYLCASSLGQGTGNTIYFGEGSWLTVV.

The rearrangement joins TRBV28 to TRBJ1-6, with 10 bases fitting TRBD1. J was trimmed by 3 bases and V by 7 bases; bases with no gene match: 6. The CDR3 is made up of 16 amino acids. The germline V gene encodes CDR1 MDHEN and CDR2 SYDVKM. The CDR3 nucleotides read TGTGCCAGCACCGACAGGGGGCAGGGCTATAATTCACCCCTCCACTTT. This gives the protein CASTDRGQGYNSPLHF. Filled out from reference TRBV28 and TRBJ1-6, the complete variable domain reads DVKVTQSSRYLVKRTGEKVFLECVQDMDHENMFWYRQDPGLGLRLIYFSYDVKMKEKGDIPEGYSVSREKKERFSLILESASTNQTSMYLCASTDRGQGYNSPLHFGNGTRLTVT.

This clone came up a few times. The CDR3 DNA reads TGTGCCAGCTCACTTTTACAGGGGAAAGATTCACCCCTCCACTTT. Protein sequence: CASSLLQGKDSPLHF. The chain combines TRBV18 with TRBJ1-6; 7 bases align to TRBD1. The V segment lost 4 bases and the J segment 8 bases; nucleotides outside the gene matches: 8. Germline V lookup: CDR1 KGHSH, CDR2 LQKENI. CDR3 length: 15 residues.

This chain uses TRBV6-5 with TRBJ2-3; 9 nucleotides match TRBD1. After removal of 9 bases from V and 5 bases from J, the junction contained 6 bases not matched to a gene. The CDR3 length is 13 residues. CDR1 and CDR2 (germline): MNHEY, SVGAGI. CDR3 DNA: TGTGCCAGTCACAGGGGGCGGGTAGATACGCAGTATTTT. It specifies CASHRGRVDTQYF.

The genes are TRBV6-6 and TRBJ1-1, with 11 bases matching TRBD1. Germline V CDR1 and CDR2: MNHNY, SVGAGI (reference sequence). CDR3 length equals 14 residues. V shed 7 bases and J 1 base; nucleotides not matched to a gene: 2. CDR3 region: CASKGTGGNTEAFF. Here the CDR3 DNA reads TGTGCCAGCAAGGGGACAGGGGGGAACACTGAAGCTTTCTTT.

The chain is built from TRBV6-5 and TRBJ1-2; D is ambiguous. The CDR3 extends over 12 amino acids. The germline V and J ends were trimmed by 5 bases and 2 bases, with 6 bases remaining between them. Germline CDR1 reads MNHEY; CDR2 reads SVGAGI. CDR3 region: CASSRENYGYTF. In nucleotides, the CDR3 is TGTGCCAGCAGTCGAGAGAACTATGGCTACACCTTC.

DNA of the CDR3: TGTGCCAGCAGCTCCAGACAGGGATCCTACGAGCAGTACTTC. Its protein product is CASSSRQGSYEQYF. V usage is TRBV9 and J usage is TRBJ2-7; 7 nucleotides agree with TRBD1. CDR1 is SGDLS and CDR2 is YYNGEE in the germline V gene. The CDR3 has 14 amino acids. V lost 4 bases and J lost 1; bases outside the gene matches: 5. The whole variable domain, filled in from reference TRBV9 and TRBJ2-7, reads DSGVTQTPKHLITATGQRVTLRCSPRSGDLSVYWYQQSLDQGLQFLIQYYNGEERAKGNILERFSAQQFPDLHSELNLSSLELGDSALYFCASSSRQGSYEQYFGPGTRLTVT.

CDR3 coding DNA: TGCGCCAGCAGCCAACCCTACGGGGTTCGGGCAGCTTTCTTT. This gives the protein CASSQPYGVRAAFF. The chain joins TRBV4-1 to TRBJ1-1; D remains unclear. CDR1 and CDR2 (germline): MGHRA, YSYEKL. The length of the CDR3 is 14 residues. V shed 2 bases and J shed 10 bases, with 17 bases lying between them.